This T cell receptor (beta chain) was recorded in a study of cytomegalovirus exposure and HLA in healthy donors. Findings of the study overall: Presence/absence analyses assumed roughly uniform sequencing depth across donors.

The PCR had 60 Vbeta and 13 Jbeta primers. The assay was immunoSEQ multiplex PCR, and TCRdb's table has in-frame clones only and misses some. The repertoire has some 130,000 clones, 74% of them found once; the top ten carry roughly 7%. The CDR3 runs to 12 residues. The V gene's germline CDR1 is MNHEY and CDR2 SMNVEV (reference sequence). V dropped 4 bases and J dropped 4 bases, with 8 bases sitting between them. Note on this clone: Its antigen remains unidentified.

This receptor was identified in a male donor in good health and CMV-seronegative. The material sequenced was PBMCs. The chain joins TRBV27 to TRBJ2-7; D not resolved. CDR3 DNA: TGTGCCAGCAGTTCGACACCTTACGAGCAGTACTTC. It codes for CASSSTPYEQYF.